The TCR beta chain described here comes from a study of blood T cell repertoires in COVID-19. Whole-study context: Samples taken during acute and convalescent COVID-19 were collected in the United States, Italy and Spain. PBMCs, B-cell-depleted T cells, or T cells provided the cDNA or gDNA that made up the material.

Study processing details: Amplification of reference gene primers provided the estimated nucleated cell counts. Method: immunoSEQ multiplex PCR; TCRdb's copy keeps in-frame clones and lacks some. The V and J calls and clone size are taken from that table; D and trimming were inferred from the DNA. The data show fewer than 15,000 clones, 85% to 90% seen once. This CDR3 is built from 21 residues. V was clipped by 2 bases and J by 5 bases; unmatched bases: 21. The V gene's germline CDR1 is MRHNA and CDR2 SNTAGT. What was sequenced was peripheral blood. The rearrangement uses TRBV6-4 and TRBJ1-6; the match to TRBD1 covers 7 bases. This clonotype was sampled from a human donor with active COVID-19. The donor label of this sample is uncertain. Here the CDR3 reads CASSDILAPPGQRANNSPLHF. Here the CDR3 DNA reads TGTGCCAGCAGTGACATATTAGCCCCCCCGGGACAGCGAGCGAATAATTCACCCCTCCACTTT.